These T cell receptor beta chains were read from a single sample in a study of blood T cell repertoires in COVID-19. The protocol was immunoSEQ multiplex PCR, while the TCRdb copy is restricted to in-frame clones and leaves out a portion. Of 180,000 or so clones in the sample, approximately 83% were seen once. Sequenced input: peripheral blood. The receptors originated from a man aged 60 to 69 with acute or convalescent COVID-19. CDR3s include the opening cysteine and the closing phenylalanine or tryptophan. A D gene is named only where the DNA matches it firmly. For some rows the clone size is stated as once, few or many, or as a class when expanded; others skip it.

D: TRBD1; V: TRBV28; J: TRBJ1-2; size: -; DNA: TGTGCCAGCAGTTTCGACCCCAACAGGGGAGACTATGGCTACACCTTC; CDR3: CASSFDPNRGDYGYTF
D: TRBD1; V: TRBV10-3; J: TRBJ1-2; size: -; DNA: TGTGCCATCAGTGAGCAGACAGGGGTTTATGGCTACACCTTC; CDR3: CAISEQTGVYGYTF
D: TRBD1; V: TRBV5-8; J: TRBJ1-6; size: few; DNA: TGTGCCAGCAGCTCGACAGGGGTGGTGGCCTATAATTCACCCCTCCACTTT; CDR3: CASSSTGVVAYNSPLHF
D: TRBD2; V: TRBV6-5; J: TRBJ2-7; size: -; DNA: TGTGCCAGCGGGGGGAGGGAGGGCCCTAGCAAGCAGTACTTC; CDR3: CASGGREGPSKQYF
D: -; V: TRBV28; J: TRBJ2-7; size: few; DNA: TGTGCCAGCAGTTCCCCGGACAGCTCCTACGAGCAGTACTTC; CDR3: CASSSPDSSYEQYF
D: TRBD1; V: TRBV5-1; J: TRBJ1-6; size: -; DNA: TGCGCCAGCAGCTTTCAGGGGGCAGAATCACCCCTCCACTTT; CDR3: CASSFQGAESPLHF
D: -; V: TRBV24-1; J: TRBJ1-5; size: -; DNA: TGTGCCACCAGTGATTGGGGGGAGAGCAATCAGCCCCAGCATTTT; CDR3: CATSDWGESNQPQHF
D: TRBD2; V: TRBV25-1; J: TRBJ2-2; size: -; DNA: TGTGCCAGCCGACTAGCGGGGAACACCGGGGAGCTGTTTTTT; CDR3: CASRLAGNTGELFF
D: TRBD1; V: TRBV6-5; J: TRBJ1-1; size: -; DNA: TGTGCCAGCAGCCTGACAGGGGTGTCCACTGAAGCTTTCTTT; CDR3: CASSLTGVSTEAFF
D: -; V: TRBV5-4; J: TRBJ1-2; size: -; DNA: TGTGCCAGCAGCCCCCCGGGGGGACTGAACTATGGCTACACCTTC; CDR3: CASSPPGGLNYGYTF
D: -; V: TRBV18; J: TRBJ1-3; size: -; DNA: TGTGCCAGCTCACCCTCGGGGAGCTCTGGAAACACCATATATTTT; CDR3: CASSPSGSSGNTIYF
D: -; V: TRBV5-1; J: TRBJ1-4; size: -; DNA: TGCGCCAGCAGCCTGCAGGCGTCAACTAATGAAAAACTGTTTTTT; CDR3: CASSLQASTNEKLFF
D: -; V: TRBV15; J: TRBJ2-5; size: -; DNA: TGTGCCACCAGCAGAGATCTAGGAGGGTCGTGGGAGACCCAGTACTTC; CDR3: CATSRDLGGSWETQYF
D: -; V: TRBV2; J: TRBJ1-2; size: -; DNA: TGTGCCAGCCCCCGCTTCCTGGGACAAAAAGGGTCTGGCTACACCTTC; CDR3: CASPRFLGQKGSGYTF
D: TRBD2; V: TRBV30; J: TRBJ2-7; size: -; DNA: TGTGCCTGGAGTGTAAAGGCGGGAGCGGACGAGCAGTACTTC; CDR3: CAWSVKAGADEQYF
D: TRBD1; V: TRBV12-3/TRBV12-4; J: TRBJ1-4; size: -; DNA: TGTGCCAGCAGACAGGGGGCTAATGAAAAACTGTTTTTT; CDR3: CASRQGANEKLFF
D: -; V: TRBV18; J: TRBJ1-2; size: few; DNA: TGTGCCAGCTCACCAAGAGGGTCCCCCCTCTATGGCTACACCTTC; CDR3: CASSPRGSPLYGYTF
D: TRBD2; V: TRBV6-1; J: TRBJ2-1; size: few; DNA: TGTGCCAGCAGTGAAGGACTAGCGGGAAATCATGAGCAGTTCTTC; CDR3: CASSEGLAGNHEQFF
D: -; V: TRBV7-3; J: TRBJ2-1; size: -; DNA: TGTGCCAGCAGCTTATCTCTAGGAGGCTACAATGAGCAGTTCTTC; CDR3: CASSLSLGGYNEQFF
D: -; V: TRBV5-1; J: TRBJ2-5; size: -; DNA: TGCGCCAGCAGCTGGGGGGTACAAGAGACCCAGTACTTC; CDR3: CASSWGVQETQYF
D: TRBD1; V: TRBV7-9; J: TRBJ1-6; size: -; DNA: TGTGCCAGCAGCTTGGGACAGGGGGACTCACCCCTCCACTTT; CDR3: CASSLGQGDSPLHF
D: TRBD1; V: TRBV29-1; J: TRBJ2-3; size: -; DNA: TGCAGTACTCTGACAGGGAGTGATGATACGCAGTATTTT; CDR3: CSTLTGSDDTQYF
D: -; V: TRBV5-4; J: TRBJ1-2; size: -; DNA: TGTGCCAGCAGCTCGCCGACATTTACTGGCTATGGCTACACCTTC; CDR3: CASSSPTFTGYGYTF
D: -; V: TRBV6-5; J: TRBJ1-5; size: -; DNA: TGTGCCAGCAGGCGAAATCAGCCCCAGCATTTT; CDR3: CASRRNQPQHF
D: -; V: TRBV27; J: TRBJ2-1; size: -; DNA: TGTGCCAGCAGCCCGGATAGCGGTCACAATGAGCAGTTCTTC; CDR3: CASSPDSGHNEQFF
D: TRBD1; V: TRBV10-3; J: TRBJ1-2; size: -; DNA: TGTGCCATCAGTGAGGGGACAGGGGGTAGGAACTATGGCTACACCTTC; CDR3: CAISEGTGGRNYGYTF
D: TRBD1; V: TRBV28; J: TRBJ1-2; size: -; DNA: TGTGCCAGCAGTTCCCGGACAGGGCCCTATGGCTACACCTTC; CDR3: CASSSRTGPYGYTF
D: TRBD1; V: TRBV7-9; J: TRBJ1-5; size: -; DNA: TGTGCCAGCAGCACCGGGACAGGGGGCAATCAGCCCCAGCATTTT; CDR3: CASSTGTGGNQPQHF
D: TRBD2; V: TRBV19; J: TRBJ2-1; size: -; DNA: TGTGCCAGTACTATGGGACTAGCGGGAGGGGGCTCCTACAATGAGCAGTTCTTC; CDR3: CASTMGLAGGGSYNEQFF
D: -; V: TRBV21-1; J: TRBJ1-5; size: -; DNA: TGTGCCAGCGGACAGTACAGGGTCGAGCCCCAGCATTTT; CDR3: CASGQYRVEPQHF
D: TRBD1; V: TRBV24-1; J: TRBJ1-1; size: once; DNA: TGTGCCACTTGGGACGGTCAGGACAGGGCTTTCTTT; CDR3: CATWDGQDRAFF
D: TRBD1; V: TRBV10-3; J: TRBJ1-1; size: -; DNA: TGTGCCATCAGTGAAAACAGGGGGACTGAAGCTTTCTTT; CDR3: CAISENRGTEAFF
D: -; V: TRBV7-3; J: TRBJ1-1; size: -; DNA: TGTGCCAGCAGCTTAAAAGGGGGTAGGGCTGAAGCTTTCTTT; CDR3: CASSLKGGRAEAFF
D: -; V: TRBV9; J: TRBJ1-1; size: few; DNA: TGTGCCAGCAGCGTAGGTGGGCAGGGCGGCACTGAAGCTTTCTTT; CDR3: CASSVGGQGGTEAFF
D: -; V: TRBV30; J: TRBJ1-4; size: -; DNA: TGTGCCTGGAGTGTAAGACGGGGCCTGGGGGGTGAAAAACTGTTTTTT; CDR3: CAWSVRRGLGGEKLFF
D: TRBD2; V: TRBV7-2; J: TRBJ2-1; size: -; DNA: TGTGCCAGCAGCCTGCGGACTAGCGGGGTCTCCTACAATGAGCAGTTCTTC; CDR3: CASSLRTSGVSYNEQFF
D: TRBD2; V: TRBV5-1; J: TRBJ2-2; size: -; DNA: TGCGCCAGCAGCAAAACTAGCGGAGTTCTAAACACCGGGGAGCTGTTTTTT; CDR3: CASSKTSGVLNTGELFF
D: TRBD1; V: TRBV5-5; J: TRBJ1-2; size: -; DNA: TGTGCCAGCAGCTCCCGGACAGGGAATGGCTACACCTTC; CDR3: CASSSRTGNGYTF
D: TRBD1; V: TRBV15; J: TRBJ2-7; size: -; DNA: TGTGCCACCAGCAGAGAGGACAGGGCAATCTACGAGCAGTACTTC; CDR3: CATSREDRAIYEQYF
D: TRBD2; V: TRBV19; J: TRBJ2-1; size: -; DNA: TGTGCCAGTCTGAAGTCCGGGACTAGCATACATGAGCAGTTCTTC; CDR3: CASLKSGTSIHEQFF
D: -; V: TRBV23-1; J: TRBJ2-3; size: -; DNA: TGCGCCAGCAGTCCCAACCCCCAGCGGCTTAGCACAGATACGCAGTATTTT; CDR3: CASSPNPQRLSTDTQYF
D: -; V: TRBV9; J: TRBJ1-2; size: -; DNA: TGTGCCAGCAGCCAATATTCGACAGGTCTGGGGGATGGCTACACCTTC; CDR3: CASSQYSTGLGDGYTF
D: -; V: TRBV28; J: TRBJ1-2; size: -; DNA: TGTGCCAGCAGTTTTGTGGGGGCGCGGGGCTACACCTTC; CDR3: CASSFVGARGYTF